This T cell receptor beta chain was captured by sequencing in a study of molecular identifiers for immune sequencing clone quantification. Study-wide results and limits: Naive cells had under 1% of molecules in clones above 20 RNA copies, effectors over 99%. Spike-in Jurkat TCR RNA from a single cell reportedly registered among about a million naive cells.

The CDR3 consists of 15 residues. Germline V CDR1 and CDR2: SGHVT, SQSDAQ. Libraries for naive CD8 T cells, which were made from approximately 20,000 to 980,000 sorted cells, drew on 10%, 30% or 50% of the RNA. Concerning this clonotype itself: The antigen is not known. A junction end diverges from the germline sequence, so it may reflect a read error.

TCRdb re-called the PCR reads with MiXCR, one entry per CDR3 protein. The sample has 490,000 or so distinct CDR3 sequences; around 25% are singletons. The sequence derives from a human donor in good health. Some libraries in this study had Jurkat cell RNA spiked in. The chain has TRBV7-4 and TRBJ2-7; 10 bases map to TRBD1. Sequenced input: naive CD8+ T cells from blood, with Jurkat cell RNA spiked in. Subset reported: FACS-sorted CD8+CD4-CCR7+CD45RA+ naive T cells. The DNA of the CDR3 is TGTGCCCGCAGTCCGACGACAGGGGGCTTGTCCGAGCAGTACTTC. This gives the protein CARSPTTGGLSEQYF.